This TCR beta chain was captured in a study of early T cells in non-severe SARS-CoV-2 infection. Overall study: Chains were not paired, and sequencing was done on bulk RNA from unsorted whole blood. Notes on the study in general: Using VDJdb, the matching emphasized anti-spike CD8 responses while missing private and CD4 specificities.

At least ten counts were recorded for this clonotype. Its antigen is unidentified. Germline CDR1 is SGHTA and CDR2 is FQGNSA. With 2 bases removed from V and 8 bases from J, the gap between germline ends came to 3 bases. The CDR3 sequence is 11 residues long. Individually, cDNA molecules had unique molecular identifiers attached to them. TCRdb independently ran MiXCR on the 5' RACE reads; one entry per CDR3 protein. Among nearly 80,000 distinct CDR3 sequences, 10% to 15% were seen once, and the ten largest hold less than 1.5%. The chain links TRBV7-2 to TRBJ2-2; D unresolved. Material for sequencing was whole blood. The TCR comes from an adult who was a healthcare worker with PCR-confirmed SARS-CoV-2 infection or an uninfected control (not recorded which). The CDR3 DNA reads TGTGCCAGCAGCTTATGGGGGGAGCTGTTTTTT. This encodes CASSLWGELFF. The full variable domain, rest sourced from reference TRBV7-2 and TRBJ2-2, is GAGVSQSPSNKVTEKGKDVELRCDPISGHTALYWYRQSLGQGLEFLIYFQGNSAPDKSGLPSDRFSAERTGGSVSTLTIQRTQQEDSAVYLCASSLWGELFFGEGSRLTVL.